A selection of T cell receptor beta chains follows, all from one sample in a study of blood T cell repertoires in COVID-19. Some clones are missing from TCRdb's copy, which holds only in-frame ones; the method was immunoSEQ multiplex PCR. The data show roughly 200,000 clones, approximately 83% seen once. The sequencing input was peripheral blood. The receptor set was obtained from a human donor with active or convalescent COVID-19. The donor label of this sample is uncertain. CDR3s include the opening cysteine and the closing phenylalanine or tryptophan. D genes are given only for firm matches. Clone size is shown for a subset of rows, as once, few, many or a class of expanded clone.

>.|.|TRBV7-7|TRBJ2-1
CASSLGGTDNEQFF
TGTGCCAGCAGCCTTGGAGGGACCGACAATGAGCAGTTCTTC
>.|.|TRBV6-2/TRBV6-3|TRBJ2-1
CASSYGGASYNEQFF
TGTGCCAGCAGTTATGGAGGGGCGTCCTACAATGAGCAGTTCTTC
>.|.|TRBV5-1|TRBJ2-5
CASSPSLLGRQETQYF
TGCGCCAGCAGCCCGTCTTTGTTAGGGAGGCAAGAGACCCAGTACTTC
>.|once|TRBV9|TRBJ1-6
CASSVATGPLHF
TGTGCCAGCAGCGTAGCTACGGGACCCCTCCACTTT
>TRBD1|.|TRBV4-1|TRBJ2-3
CASSHGTVLSDTQYF
TGCGCCAGCAGCCATGGGACAGTATTATCAGATACGCAGTATTTT
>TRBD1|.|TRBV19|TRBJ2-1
CASMTGRTGGRGQFF
TGTGCCAGTATGACTGGACGGACAGGGGGCAGGGGGCAGTTCTTC
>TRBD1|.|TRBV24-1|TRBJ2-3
CATSDFWTGDTDTQYF
TGTGCCACCAGTGATTTCTGGACAGGGGATACAGATACGCAGTATTTT
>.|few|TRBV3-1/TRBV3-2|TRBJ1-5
CASSQGHGSNQPQHF
TGTGCCAGCAGCCAAGGCCACGGTAGCAATCAGCCCCAGCATTTT
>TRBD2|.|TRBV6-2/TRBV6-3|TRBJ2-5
CASSYWGGETQYF
TGTGCCAGCAGTTACTGGGGGGGGGAGACCCAGTACTTC
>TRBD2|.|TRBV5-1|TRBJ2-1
CASSLGLAYEQFF
TGCGCCAGCAGCTTGGGACTAGCTTATGAGCAGTTCTTC
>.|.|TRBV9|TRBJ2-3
CASSVAFTDTQYF
TGTGCCAGCAGCGTAGCATTCACAGATACGCAGTATTTT
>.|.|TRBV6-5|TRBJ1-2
CASVSAAGGYTF
TGTGCCAGCGTCTCGGCCGCCGGGGGCTACACCTTC
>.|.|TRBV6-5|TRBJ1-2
CASSYTGEYGYTF
TGTGCCAGCAGTTACACTGGGGAGTATGGCTACACCTTC
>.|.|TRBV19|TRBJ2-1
CASSIDPAVEQFF
TGTGCCAGTAGTATAGACCCAGCGGTGGAGCAGTTCTTC
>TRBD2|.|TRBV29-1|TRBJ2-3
CSAQSGLNTDTQYF
TGCAGCGCCCAGTCGGGACTAAACACAGATACGCAGTATTTT
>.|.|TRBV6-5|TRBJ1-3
CASKRGLSGNTIYF
TGTGCCAGCAAGCGGGGCCTCTCTGGAAACACCATATATTTT
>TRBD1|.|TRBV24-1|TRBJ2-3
CATSDPGDRGTDTQYF
TGTGCCACCAGTGACCCAGGGGACAGGGGCACAGATACGCAGTATTTT
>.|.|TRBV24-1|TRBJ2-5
CATGGGFQETQYF
TGTGCCACCGGGGGCGGGTTCCAAGAGACCCAGTACTTC
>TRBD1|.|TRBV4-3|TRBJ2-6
CASSQDPPGQGVGANVLTF
TGCGCCAGCAGCCAAGATCCACCGGGACAGGGGGTTGGGGCCAACGTCCTGACTTTC
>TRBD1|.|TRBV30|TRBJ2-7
CAWSVARGPYEQYF
TGTGCCTGGAGTGTAGCCAGGGGGCCCTACGAGCAGTACTTC
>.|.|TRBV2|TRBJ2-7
CASSERSSGSPYEQYF
TGTGCCAGCAGTGAACGTTCTTCAGGATCACCGTACGAGCAGTACTTC
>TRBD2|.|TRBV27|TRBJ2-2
CASSLRPASGGSGELFF
TGTGCCAGCAGTTTAAGGCCGGCTAGCGGGGGTAGCGGGGAGCTGTTTTTT
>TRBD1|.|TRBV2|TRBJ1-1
CASSEHKDRVKNTEAFF
TGTGCCAGCAGTGAACATAAGGACAGGGTAAAGAACACTGAAGCTTTCTTT
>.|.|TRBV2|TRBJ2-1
CACGLGGNEQFF
TGTGCCTGCGGCCTAGGGGGCAATGAGCAGTTCTTC
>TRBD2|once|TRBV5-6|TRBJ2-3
CASSFTSGSYGGTDTQYF
TGTGCCAGCAGCTTTACTAGCGGGAGCTATGGAGGCACAGATACGCAGTATTTT
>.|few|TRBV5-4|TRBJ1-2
CASSLATGKDYGYTF
TGTGCCAGCAGCTTGGCTACAGGGAAGGACTATGGCTACACCTTC
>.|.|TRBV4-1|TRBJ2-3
CASSEGESPDTQYF
TGCGCCAGCAGCGAGGGGGAGTCCCCAGATACGCAGTATTTT
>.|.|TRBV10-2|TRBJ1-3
CASSGQGNTIYF
TGCGCCAGCAGTGGACAGGGAAACACCATATATTTT
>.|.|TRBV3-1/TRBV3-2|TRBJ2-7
CASRNSGSSYEQYF
TGTGCCAGCAGGAACTCGGGGTCCTCCTACGAGCAGTACTTC
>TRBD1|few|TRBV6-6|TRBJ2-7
CASSSRDRGIYEQYF
TGTGCCAGCAGTTCCCGGGACAGGGGAATTTACGAGCAGTACTTC
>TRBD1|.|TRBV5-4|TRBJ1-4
CASRHDRGSEKLFF
TGTGCCAGCAGACACGACAGGGGATCTGAAAAACTGTTTTTT
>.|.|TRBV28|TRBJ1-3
CASTTVGISGNTIYF
TGTGCCAGCACCACTGTCGGGATCTCTGGAAACACCATATATTTT
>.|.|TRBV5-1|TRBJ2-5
CASSLGTGQETQYF
TGCGCCAGCAGCTTGGGAACGGGTCAAGAGACCCAGTACTTC
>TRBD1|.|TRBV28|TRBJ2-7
CASSLVTGPYEQYF
TGTGCCAGCAGTTTAGTGACAGGGCCCTACGAGCAGTACTTC
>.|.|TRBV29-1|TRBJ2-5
CSVGGHETQYF
TGCAGCGTTGGGGGGCACGAGACCCAGTACTTC
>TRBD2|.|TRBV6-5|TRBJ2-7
CASSTTGGADEQYF
TGTGCCAGCAGCACGACGGGGGGGGCCGACGAGCAGTACTTC
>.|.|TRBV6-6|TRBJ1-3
CASSPWGGSGNTIYF
TGTGCCAGCAGCCCGTGGGGGGGGTCTGGAAACACCATATATTTT
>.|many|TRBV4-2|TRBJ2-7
CASSPNPYEQYF
TGTGCCAGCAGCCCCAATCCCTACGAGCAGTACTTC
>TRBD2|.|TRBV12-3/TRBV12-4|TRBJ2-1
CASSSGTIVFF
TGTGCCAGCAGTTCCGGGACTATAGTGTTCTTC
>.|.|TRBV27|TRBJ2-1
CASTPLAERAYNEQFF
TGTGCCAGCACCCCATTGGCGGAGAGGGCCTACAATGAGCAGTTCTTC
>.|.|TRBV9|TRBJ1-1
CASSVDLMNTEAFF
TGTGCCAGCAGCGTAGACCTAATGAACACTGAAGCTTTCTTT
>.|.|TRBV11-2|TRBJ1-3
CAARLREGTGNTIYF
TGTGCCGCACGCTTACGGGAGGGAACTGGAAACACCATATATTTT
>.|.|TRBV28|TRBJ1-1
CASSSGGKRGTEAFF
TGTGCCAGCAGTTCGGGGGGGAAACGGGGCACTGAAGCTTTCTTT
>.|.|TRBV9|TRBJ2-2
CASSVAWVTGTGELFF
TGTGCCAGCAGCGTAGCTTGGGTTACAGGGACCGGGGAGCTGTTTTTT
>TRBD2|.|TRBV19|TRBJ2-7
CASSVTGTSYEQYF
TGTGCCAGTAGTGTAACCGGGACTAGCTACGAGCAGTACTTC
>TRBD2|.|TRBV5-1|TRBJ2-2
CASSLAIFLTSGRTGELFF
TGCGCCAGCAGCTTGGCAATTTTTTTAACTAGCGGGAGGACCGGGGAGCTGTTTTTT
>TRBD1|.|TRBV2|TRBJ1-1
CASRDRATEAFF
TGTGCCAGCAGGGACAGGGCCACTGAAGCTTTCTTT
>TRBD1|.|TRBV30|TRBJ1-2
CAWSAGRTGANYGYTF
TGTGCCTGGAGTGCCGGAAGGACAGGGGCTAACTATGGCTACACCTTC
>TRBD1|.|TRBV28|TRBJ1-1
CASSVRTDRGPEAFF
TGTGCCAGCAGCGTCCGAACGGACAGGGGGCCTGAAGCTTTCTTT
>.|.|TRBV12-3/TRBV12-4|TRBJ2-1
CASSSIHYNEQFF
TGTGCCAGCAGTTCTATTCACTACAATGAGCAGTTCTTC
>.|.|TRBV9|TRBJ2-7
CASSRGGQMSSYEQYF
TGTGCCAGCAGCCGCGGCGGACAAATGAGCTCCTACGAGCAGTACTTC